This T cell receptor beta chain derives from a study of post-analysis software for immune sequencing data. Looking at the study overall: Included courses were relapsing-remitting and secondary progressive multiple sclerosis; progressive-relapsing multiple sclerosis was also included.

Notes on this clonotype: Its antigen is as yet unknown. One junction end disagrees with the germline gene, perhaps due to a read error.

Libraries were made from TCR beta cDNA, and they carried unique molecular identifiers. The source material, roughly 0.9 to 11 million T cells, gave rise to about 490,000 cDNA molecules. TCRdb ran MiXCR on the PCR reads and lists one entry per CDR3 protein. The repertoire holds 400,000 to 500,000 distinct CDR3 sequences, with approximately 42% as singletons. Study observations and caveats: Patients had higher frequencies than controls of about five TRBV segments, including TRBV5-6, TRBV5-1 and TRBV20-1. Strong same-batch co-clustering of samples appeared with F measure clustering.

The CDR3 has 13 residues. Source material: blood. The origin of this receptor is a girl aged 2 to 9 with multiple sclerosis. The rearrangement links TRBV12-3 or TRBV12-4 to TRBJ1-1; D is unclear. The CDR3 spells CASSSGIHTEAFF. In DNA form, the CDR3 reads TGTGCCAGCAGTTCCGGGATTCACACTGAGGCTTTCTTT.